This TCR beta chain was captured by sequencing in a study of cytomegalovirus exposure and HLA in healthy donors. 13 Jbeta primers and 60 Vbeta primers were used for the PCR. Profiling relied on immunoSEQ multiplex PCR, and the TCRdb table lists in-frame clones only, not all of them. The sample has around 260,000 clones, around 80% seen once. This receptor was identified in a girl aged 2 to 10 in good health and CMV-seronegative. The sample was PBMCs.

Here the CDR3 DNA reads TGTGCCAGCAGTTACTCTGTGGCTAGCGGGATCTACGAGCAGTACTTC. As protein: CASSYSVASGIYEQYF. The chain employs TRBV6-5 and TRBJ2-7, with 9 bases that match TRBD2. This CDR3 spans 16 amino acids. J lost 3 bases, V lost 0 bases, and 6 bases had no gene match. CDR1 MNHEY and CDR2 SVGAGI come from the germline V gene.